This T cell receptor (beta chain) was obtained from a study of cytomegalovirus exposure and HLA in healthy donors. Study results and caveats: An analysis done earlier found most TCR beta V segments productive about 87% or about 30% of the time.

Notes on this clone: Its antigen is still unknown.

A multiplex PCR was run with 60 Vbeta primers and 13 Jbeta primers. Sequencing was performed with immunoSEQ multiplex PCR; in TCRdb, only in-frame clones are kept and a portion is missing. This table holds 95,000 to 120,000 clones, roughly four fifths found once. The CDR3 runs 14 residues. V lost 1 base and J lost 9, with 15 bases in between. Germline V gene data show CDR1 as SGHDN and CDR2 as FVKESK. The sequenced sample was PBMCs. The V and J genes are TRBV14 and TRBJ1-1; perhaps TRBD1 as D (5 bases). The clonotype originates from a woman aged 18-29 years in good health and CMV-seronegative. The CDR3 region is CASSQVGVEGKAFF. The CDR3 region has the DNA TGTGCCAGCAGCCAAGTGGGGGTGGAGGGTAAAGCTTTCTTT.